This T cell receptor (beta chain) was sequenced during a study of blood T cells in healthy people across ages. General study findings and limits: Whereas aged donors had fewer naive CD4+ cells, long-lived donors had more of them and higher diversity.

This clonotype turned up a few times. As yet, its antigen is unknown. Trimming shortened V by 7 bases and J by 13 bases, and 20 bases separated the two germline ends. The CDR3 consists of 13 residues. Combining a sample-barcoded 5' primer with a J-beta primer mix, a second PCR ran for roughly 7 to 11 cycles. TCRdb reanalysed the 5' RACE reads using MiXCR and keeps one entry per CDR3 protein. The sample has approximately 1,100,000 distinct CDR3 sequences, under 55% seen once; the top ten hold 15% to 20%. The clonotype was recovered from a woman aged 60-75 years in good health. The sequencing input was blood. V is TRBV12-3 or TRBV12-4 and J is TRBJ2-4, with D unclear. The CDR3 DNA reads TGTGCCAGCAATTTCAAGGGCACTAAGGAGCAGTACTTC. Protein sequence: CASNFKGTKEQYF.